Presented here are 20 T cell receptor beta chains from one specimen sequenced in a study of T cell repertoires in cytomegalovirus infection. These receptors are not linked to any known antigen. Via MiXCR, TCRdb re-called the reads, giving one row per CDR3 protein. This sample carries about a million distinct CDR3 sequences, less than 35% of them seen once, and the ten largest clones take about an eighth. Material: cultured CD8+ T cells from PBMCs, obtained from culture after CMV antigen stimulation. The origin of the receptors is a human donor in good health (CMV status not recorded). Some clones in this sample may be carry-over from other donors' samples.

The rearrangement uses TRBV19 and TRBJ1-1; D is undetermined. Germline CDR1 and CDR2: LNHDA and SQIVND (reference sequence). V dropped 7 bases and J dropped 7 bases, with 13 bases sitting between them. CDR3 length equals 12 residues. CDR3 region: CASIDTRFEAFF. Here the CDR3 DNA reads TGTGCCAGTATCGATACCAGGTTTGAAGCTTTCTTT. The variable domain in full, completed from reference TRBV19 and TRBJ1-1, reads DGGITQSPKYLFRKEGQNVTLSCEQNLNHDAMYWYRQDPGQGLRLIYYSQIVNDFQKGDIAEGYSVSREKKESFPLTVTSAQKNPTAFYLCASIDTRFEAFFGQGTRLTVV.

This clonotype has ten or more counts. The chain recombines TRBV7-2 with TRBJ2-7, with a possible D match to TRBD1 (5 bases). Germline-derived CDR1 and CDR2 are SGHTA and FQGNSA. V lost 2 bases and J lost 5, with 13 bases in between. The CDR3 runs 14 residues. This CDR3 is CASSLTGGVNEQYV. In DNA, the CDR3 is TGTGCCAGCAGCTTAACAGGTGGTGTTAACGAGCAGTACGTC.

The rearrangement links TRBV2 to TRBJ2-1; the match to TRBD2 covers 8 bases. V was pared by 4 bases and J by 5 bases, with 7 bases of the junction left unmatched. This CDR3 has 15 residues. Germline CDR1 reads SNHLY; CDR2 reads FYNNEI. In DNA, the CDR3 is TGTGCCAGCAGTGTCCGGGGGGGGACCAACAATGAGCAGTTCTTC. It encodes CASSVRGGTNNEQFF.

The chain links TRBV9 to TRBJ2-6; no definite D call. V lost 4 bases and J 0 bases, leaving 23 bases between the germline ends. The CDR3 runs to 20 residues. Per the germline V gene, CDR1 is SGDLS and CDR2 is YYNGEE. The CDR3 coding sequence is TGTGCCAGCAGCCTCTCTGTAGCCAGCTACCAACCCTCTGGGGCCAACGTCCTGACTTTC. It specifies CASSLSVASYQPSGANVLTF. Full variable domain (remainder filled in from reference TRBV9 and TRBJ2-6): DSGVTQTPKHLITATGQRVTLRCSPRSGDLSVYWYQQSLDQGLQFLIQYYNGEERAKGNILERFSAQQFPDLHSELNLSSLELGDSALYFCASSLSVASYQPSGANVLTFGAGSRLTVL.

This clonotype came up many times. V usage is TRBV7-6 and J usage is TRBJ1-1; D remains unclear. CDR3 length equals 14 residues. The V end lost 7 bases, the J end lost 2 bases, and 14 bases lay between the germline ends. Looked up from germline, CDR1 is SGHVS and CDR2 is FNYEAQ. The CDR3 region has the DNA TGTGCCAGCACCCCTCTGGGTACCAACACTGAAGCTTTCTTT. Protein sequence: CASTPLGTNTEAFF.

The chain uses TRBV3-1 and TRBJ2-1; D may correspond to TRBD1 or TRBD2 (5 bases each). Germline lookup yields CDR1 LGHDT and CDR2 YNNKEL (reference sequence). The CDR3 consists of 14 residues. V dropped 8 bases and J dropped 2 bases, with 13 bases sitting between them. The chain's CDR3 is CASSEGTAYNEQFF. The CDR3 DNA reads TGTGCCAGCTCCGAGGGGACCGCCTACAATGAGCAGTTCTTC.

V is TRBV2 and J is TRBJ1-6; 11 positions match TRBD1. The germline V gene encodes CDR1 SNHLY and CDR2 FYNNEI. V lost 7 bases to trimming and J lost 9 bases; unmatched junction nucleotides: 5. The CDR3 is 14 amino acids. The DNA for the CDR3 is TGTGCCAGCATTCCCGGGACAGGGGGTTCACCCCTCCACTTT. Its translation is CASIPGTGGSPLHF.

The sample holds a few counts of this clonotype. The chain couples TRBV11-2 to TRBJ1-2, with 7 bases aligning to TRBD1. There are 15 residues in the CDR3. With 5 bases clipped from V and 7 bases from J, the junction kept 13 bases outside the gene matches. CDR1 SGHAT and CDR2 FQNNGV come from the germline V gene. CDR3 sequence: CASSPTGTGVPGYTF. The DNA of the CDR3 is TGTGCCAGCAGCCCGACGGGTACAGGGGTGCCTGGCTACACCTTC.

Only a few counts were recorded for this clonotype. The chain uses TRBV2 and TRBJ2-1; possible D gene TRBD1, 5 bases. From germline, CDR1 is SNHLY and CDR2 FYNNEI. This CDR3 has 12 amino acids. V lost 8 bases, J lost 9 bases, and 14 bases lay in between. DNA of the CDR3: TGTGCCAGCCCCAGGGCTCTCGGTGAGCAGTTCTTC. Translating gives CASPRALGEQFF.

V usage is TRBV6-2 or TRBV6-3 and J usage is TRBJ2-5; 9 bases agree with TRBD2. Trimming removed 2 bases from V and 1 base from J; junction bases left unmatched: 5. Per germline, CDR1 MNHEY and CDR2 SVGEGT. The CDR3 is 16 amino acids. CDR3 bases: TGTGCCAGCAGTTACGTGCTAGCGGGACTCCAAGAGACCCAGTACTTC. Its translation is CASSYVLAGLQETQYF.

This clonotype occurred many times. This chain uses TRBV19 with TRBJ1-5, with D tentatively TRBD1 (6 bases). This CDR3 has 17 amino acids. V was clipped by 6 bases and J by 4 bases, with 22 bases between them. CDR1 is LNHDA, CDR2 SQIVND, per germline (reference sequence). The CDR3 here is CASRSKLRDRINQPQHF. The DNA of the CDR3 is TGTGCCAGTAGGTCCAAATTGAGAGACAGGATAAATCAGCCCCAGCATTTT.

A single count supports this clonotype. Its ends do not fully match the called genes, so a read error is possible. The gene calls are TRBV27 and TRBJ2-3, with 12 bases fitting TRBD2. The CDR3 extends over 17 amino acids. Looked up from germline, CDR1 is MNHEY and CDR2 is SMNVEV (reference sequence). The CDR3 reads CPSSSLLLAGGAGTQYF. In DNA form, the CDR3 reads TGTCCCAGCAGTTCCCTCCTTCTAGCGGGGGGGGCAGGTACGCAGTATTTT.

The chain uses TRBV29-1 and TRBJ2-5; unclear D gene. Trimming pared 0 bases from V and 1 base from J, leaving 12 bases between. Per germline, CDR1 SQVTM and CDR2 ANQGSEA. There are 15 residues in the CDR3. CDR3 nucleotide sequence: TGCAGCGTTGAAGAGGTCCAGACCCCCCAAGAGACCCAGTACTTC. Protein: CSVEEVQTPQETQYF.

At least ten counts were recorded for this clonotype. The J gene is TRBJ2-1, the V gene TRBV12-3 or TRBV12-4; D not certain. This CDR3 spans 14 amino acids. Trimming stripped 1 base from V and 1 base from J, with 5 bases between. In nucleotides, the CDR3 is TGTGCCAGCAGTTTAGGGCCTTCCTACAATGAGCAGTTCTTC. Protein sequence: CASSLGPSYNEQFF.

The gene calls are TRBV12-3 or TRBV12-4 and TRBJ1-2; possible D gene TRBD1, 6 bases. V gave up 3 bases and J gave up 4 bases, with 12 bases separating them. The CDR3 is 14 amino acids. The chain's CDR3 is CASSFGGLIYGYTF. The CDR3 DNA reads TGTGCCAGCAGTTTTGGGGGCTTAATCTATGGCTACACCTTC.

V is TRBV6-6 and J is TRBJ2-1, with 7 bases identical to TRBD2. V shed 2 bases, J shed 7 bases, and the junction held 17 bases outside the gene matches. CDR1 is MNHNY, CDR2 SVGAGI, per germline (reference sequence). The CDR3 is 18 amino acids. CDR3 sequence reads: CASSYGRAEGTTWNEQFF. The CDR3 DNA follows: TGTGCCAGCAGTTACGGGCGGGCGGAGGGGACTACTTGGAATGAGCAGTTCTTC.

The chain recombines TRBV11-3 with TRBJ2-3; 11 bases agree with TRBD1. The CDR3 runs 18 residues. Germline lookup yields CDR1 SGHNT and CDR2 YENEEA. The V segment lost 4 bases and the J segment 4 bases; nucleotides outside the gene matches: 13. For the CDR3, the DNA is TGTGCCAGCAGCTCCCATATCCCTGGACAGGGGGCCTCAGATACGCAGTATTTT. Translation: CASSSHIPGQGASDTQYF. Full variable domain (remainder filled in from reference TRBV11-3 and TRBJ2-3): EAGVVQSPRYKIIEKKQPVAFWCNPISGHNTLYWYLQNLGQGPELLIRYENEEAVDDSQLPKDRFSAERLKGVDSTLKIQPAELGDSAVYLCASSSHIPGQGASDTQYFGPGTRLTVL.

The chain carries TRBV7-7 and TRBJ2-5, with D perhaps assigned TRBD1 or TRBD2 (5 bases each). Germline values: CDR1 SSHAT, CDR2 FNYEAQ (reference sequence). V dropped 8 bases and J dropped 1 base, with 17 bases sitting between them. This CDR3 has 15 amino acids. CDR3 bases: TGTGCCAGCCTTGACAGTCGGGGTGCCCAAGAGACCCAGTACTTC. Translating gives CASLDSRGAQETQYF.

A few counts support this clonotype. The genes are TRBV7-9 and TRBJ2-1; 9 bases fit TRBD2. Trimming at V came to 5 bases and at J to 2 bases, leaving 7 bases not matched to a gene. Germline loops: CDR1 SEHNR, CDR2 FQNEAQ (reference sequence). This CDR3 has 16 residues. The CDR3 reads CASSRYSGGAYNEQFF. DNA of the CDR3: TGTGCCAGCAGCCGTTATAGCGGGGGAGCCTACAATGAGCAGTTCTTC.

This clonotype occurred a few times. V gene TRBV27 combines with J gene TRBJ2-2, with D unresolved. CDR3 length equals 14 residues. V was clipped by 2 bases and J by 5 bases, with 9 bases between them. Germline lookup yields CDR1 MNHEY and CDR2 SMNVEV (reference sequence). The CDR3 DNA is TGTGCCAGCAGTTTAAGTCAAGATACCGGGGAGCTGTTTTTT. This translates into CASSLSQDTGELFF.